This TCR beta chain was sequenced during a study of early T cells in non-severe SARS-CoV-2 infection. Whole-study results and caveats: Anti-spike CD8 responses were favored by VDJdb matching, which missed private and CD4 specificities.

Individual cDNA molecules were tagged with unique molecular identifiers. A single record per CDR3 protein comes from TCRdb applying MiXCR to the 5' RACE reads. Of about 30,000 distinct CDR3 sequences listed, about 4.5% are singletons. This clonotype has a count of ten or more. Its antigen remains unidentified. This CDR3 has 15 residues. V gave up 7 bases and J gave up 1 base, with 14 bases separating them. Germline assignment: CDR1 MNHEY and CDR2 SVGAGI. This TCR derives from an adult who was a healthcare worker with PCR-confirmed SARS-CoV-2 infection or an uninfected control (not recorded which). The source was whole blood, collected at baseline. The rearrangement joins TRBV6-5 to TRBJ1-5, with D perhaps TRBD1 (5 bases). CDR3 protein: CASTRRGVSNQPQHF. Here the CDR3 DNA reads TGTGCCAGCACCCGCCGGGGGGTGAGCAATCAGCCCCAGCATTTT.